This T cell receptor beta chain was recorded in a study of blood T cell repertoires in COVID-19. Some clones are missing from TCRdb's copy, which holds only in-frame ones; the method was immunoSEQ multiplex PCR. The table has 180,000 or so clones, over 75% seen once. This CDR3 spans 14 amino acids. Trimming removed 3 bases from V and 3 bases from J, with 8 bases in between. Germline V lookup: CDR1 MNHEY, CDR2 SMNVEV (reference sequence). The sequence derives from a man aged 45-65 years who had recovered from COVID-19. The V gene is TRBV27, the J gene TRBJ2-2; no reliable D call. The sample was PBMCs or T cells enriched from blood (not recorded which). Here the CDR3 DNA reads TGTGCCAGCAGTTTGAACACAGACACCGGGGAGCTGTTTTTT. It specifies CASSLNTDTGELFF.